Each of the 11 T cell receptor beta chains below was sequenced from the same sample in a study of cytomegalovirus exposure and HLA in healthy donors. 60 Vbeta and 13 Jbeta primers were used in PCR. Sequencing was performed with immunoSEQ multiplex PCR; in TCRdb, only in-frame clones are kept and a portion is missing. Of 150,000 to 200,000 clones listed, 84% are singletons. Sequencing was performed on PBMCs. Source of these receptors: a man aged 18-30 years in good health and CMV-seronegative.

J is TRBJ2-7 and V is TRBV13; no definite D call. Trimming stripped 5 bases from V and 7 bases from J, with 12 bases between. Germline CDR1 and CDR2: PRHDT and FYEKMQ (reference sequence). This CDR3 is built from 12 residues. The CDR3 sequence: CASSQTPTEQYF. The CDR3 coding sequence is TGTGCCAGCAGCCAAACCCCGACAGAGCAGTACTTC.

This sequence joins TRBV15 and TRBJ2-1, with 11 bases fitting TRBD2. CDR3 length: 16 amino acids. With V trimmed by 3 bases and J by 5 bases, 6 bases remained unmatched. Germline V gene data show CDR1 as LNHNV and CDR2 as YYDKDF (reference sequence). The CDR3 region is CATSSNPGLADNEQFF. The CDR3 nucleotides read TGTGCCACCAGCAGTAATCCGGGACTAGCGGACAATGAGCAGTTCTTC. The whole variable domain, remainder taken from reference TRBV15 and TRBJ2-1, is DAMVIQNPRYQVTQFGKPVTLSCSQTLNHNVMYWYQQKSSQAPKLLFHYYDKDFNNEADTPDNFQSRRPNTSFCFLDIRSPGLGDTAMYLCATSSNPGLADNEQFFGPGTRLTVL.

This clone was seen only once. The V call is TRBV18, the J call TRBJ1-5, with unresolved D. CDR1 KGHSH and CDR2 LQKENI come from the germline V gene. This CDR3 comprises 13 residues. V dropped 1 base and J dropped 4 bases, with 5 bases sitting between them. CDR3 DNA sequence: TGTGCCAGCTCACCACTCCGTAATCAGCCCCAGCATTTT. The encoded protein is CASSPLRNQPQHF. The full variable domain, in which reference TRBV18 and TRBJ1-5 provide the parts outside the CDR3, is NAGVMQNPRHLVRRRGQEARLRCSPMKGHSHVYWYRQLPEEGLKFMVYLQKENIIDESGMPKERFSAEFPKEGPSILRIQQVVRGDSAAYFCASSPLRNQPQHFGDGTRLSIL.

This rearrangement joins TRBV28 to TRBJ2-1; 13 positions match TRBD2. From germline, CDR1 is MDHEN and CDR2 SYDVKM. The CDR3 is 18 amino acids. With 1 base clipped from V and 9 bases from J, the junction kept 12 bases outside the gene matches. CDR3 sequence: CASSLSGTSGNLAPEQFF. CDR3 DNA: TGTGCCAGCAGTTTATCAGGGACTAGCGGGAACTTGGCGCCTGAGCAGTTCTTC.

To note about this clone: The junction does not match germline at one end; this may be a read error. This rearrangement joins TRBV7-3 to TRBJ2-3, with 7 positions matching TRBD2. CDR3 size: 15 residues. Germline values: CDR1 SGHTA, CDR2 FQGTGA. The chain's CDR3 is CSSSFIRGGTDTQYF. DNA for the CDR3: TGTTCCAGCAGCTTTATTCGGGGGGGCACAGATACGCAGTATTTT.

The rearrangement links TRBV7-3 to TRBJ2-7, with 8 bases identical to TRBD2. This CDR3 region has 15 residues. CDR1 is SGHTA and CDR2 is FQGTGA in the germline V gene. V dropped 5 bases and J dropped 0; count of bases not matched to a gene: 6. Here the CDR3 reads CASSRTSGSSYEQYF. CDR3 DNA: TGTGCCAGCAGCCGAACTAGCGGAAGCTCCTACGAGCAGTACTTC.

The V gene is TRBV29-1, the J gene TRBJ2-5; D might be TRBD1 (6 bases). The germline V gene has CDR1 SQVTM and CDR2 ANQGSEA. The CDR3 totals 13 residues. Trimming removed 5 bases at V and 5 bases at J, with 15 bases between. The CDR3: CSVRGWLPETQYF. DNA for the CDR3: TGCAGCGTTAGGGGGTGGCTACCCGAGACCCAGTACTTC.

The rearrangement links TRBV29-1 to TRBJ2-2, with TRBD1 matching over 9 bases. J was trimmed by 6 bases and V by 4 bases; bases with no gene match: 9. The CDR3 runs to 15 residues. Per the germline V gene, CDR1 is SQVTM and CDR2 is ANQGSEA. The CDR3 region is CSVGFGTGSSGELFF. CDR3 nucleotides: TGCAGCGTTGGATTCGGGACAGGGTCTTCCGGGGAGCTGTTTTTT.

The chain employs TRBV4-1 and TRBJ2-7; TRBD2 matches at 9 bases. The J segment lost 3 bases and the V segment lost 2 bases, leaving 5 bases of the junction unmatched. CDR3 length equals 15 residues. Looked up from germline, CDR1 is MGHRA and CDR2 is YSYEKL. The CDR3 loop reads CASSQLAGRNYEQYF. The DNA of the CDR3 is TGCGCCAGCAGCCAACTAGCGGGGCGCAACTACGAGCAGTACTTC.

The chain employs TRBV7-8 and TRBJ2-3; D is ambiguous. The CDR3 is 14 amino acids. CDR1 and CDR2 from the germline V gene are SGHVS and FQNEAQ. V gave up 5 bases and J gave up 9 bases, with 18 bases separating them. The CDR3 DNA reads TGTGCCAGCAGCCCCAGCCGCTTGAGAGGAACGCAGTATTTT. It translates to CASSPSRLRGTQYF. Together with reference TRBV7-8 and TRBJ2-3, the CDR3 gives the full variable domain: GAGVSQSPRYKVAKRGQDVALRCDPISGHVSLFWYQQALGQGPEFLTYFQNEAQLDKSGLPSDRFFAERPEGSVSTLKIQRTQQEDSAVYLCASSPSRLRGTQYFGPGTRLTVL.

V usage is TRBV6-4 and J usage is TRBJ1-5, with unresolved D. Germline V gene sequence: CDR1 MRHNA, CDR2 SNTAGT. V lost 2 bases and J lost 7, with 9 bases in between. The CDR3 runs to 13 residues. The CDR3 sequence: CASSDGPEQPQHF. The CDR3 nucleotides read TGTGCCAGCAGTGACGGCCCCGAACAGCCCCAGCATTTT.